This entry concerns a single T cell receptor beta chain. Antigen specificity is unknown. Trimming cost V 4 bases and J 2 bases, with 3 bases left between them. The CDR3 spans 11 residues. CDR1 is SGHTA, CDR2 FQGNSA, per germline. The sample is drawn from a study of T cells in narcolepsy. Overall study context: Enrolled donors included narcolepsy type 1 or type 2 patients and healthy controls.

Findings and caveats of the study: Healthy controls reportedly lacked the autoreactive clonotypes serially found in patients' blood. Autoreactive HCRT-specific and TRIB2-specific clonotypes were marked in same-patient CSF-versus-blood CD4+ comparisons. Some memory CD4+ repertoires had no autoreactive clone sequences.

The table came from immunoSEQ multiplex PCR; TCRdb's copy has only in-frame clones and leaves some out. The table lists over 15,000 clones, 65% to 90% of them singletons. The V call is TRBV7-2, the J call TRBJ2-7; D uncertain. The source of this sequence is a human donor in good health. Sequencing was done on a sample of memory (CD45RA-) CD4+ T cells from blood. CDR3 residues: CASSSTYEQYF. The CDR3, as DNA: TGTGCCAGCAGCTCCACCTACGAGCAGTACTTC.